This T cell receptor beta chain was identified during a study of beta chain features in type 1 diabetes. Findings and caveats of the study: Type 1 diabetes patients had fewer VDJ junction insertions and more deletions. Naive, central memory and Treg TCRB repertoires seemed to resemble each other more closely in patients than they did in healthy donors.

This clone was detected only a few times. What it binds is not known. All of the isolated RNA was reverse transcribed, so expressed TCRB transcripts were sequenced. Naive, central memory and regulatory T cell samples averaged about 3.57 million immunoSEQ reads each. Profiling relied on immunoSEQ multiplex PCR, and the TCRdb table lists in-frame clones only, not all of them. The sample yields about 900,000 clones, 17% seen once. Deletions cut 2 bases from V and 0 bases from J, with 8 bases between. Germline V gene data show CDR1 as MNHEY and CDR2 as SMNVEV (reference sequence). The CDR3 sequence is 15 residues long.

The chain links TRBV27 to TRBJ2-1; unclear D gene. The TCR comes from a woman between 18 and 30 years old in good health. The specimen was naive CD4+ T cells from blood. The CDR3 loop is CASSLLLDSYNEQFF. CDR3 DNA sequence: TGTGCCAGCAGTTTACTCTTAGACTCCTACAATGAGCAGTTCTTC.